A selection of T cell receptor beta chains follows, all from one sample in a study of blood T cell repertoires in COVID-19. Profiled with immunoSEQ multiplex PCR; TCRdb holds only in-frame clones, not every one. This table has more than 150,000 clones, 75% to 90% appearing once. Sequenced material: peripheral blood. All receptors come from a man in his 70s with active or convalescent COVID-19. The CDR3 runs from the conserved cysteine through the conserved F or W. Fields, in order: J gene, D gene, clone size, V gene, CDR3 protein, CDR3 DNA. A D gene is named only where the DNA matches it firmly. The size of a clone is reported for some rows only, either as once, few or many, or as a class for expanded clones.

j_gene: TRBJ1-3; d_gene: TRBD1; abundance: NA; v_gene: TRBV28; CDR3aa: CASSPPVRGWSGNTIYF; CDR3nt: TGTGCCAGCAGCCCACCCGTCAGGGGGTGGTCTGGAAACACCATATATTTT
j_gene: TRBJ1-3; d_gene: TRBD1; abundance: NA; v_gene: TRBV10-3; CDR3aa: CATTGGWLGF; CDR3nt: TGTGCCACTACAGGGGGATGGCTAGGCTTT
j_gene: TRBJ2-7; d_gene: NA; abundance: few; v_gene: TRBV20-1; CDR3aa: CSALYDEQYF; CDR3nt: TGCAGTGCCCTTTATGACGAGCAGTACTTC
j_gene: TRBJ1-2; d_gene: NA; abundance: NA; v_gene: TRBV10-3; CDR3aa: CAISDPTVNYGYTF; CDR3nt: TGTGCCATCAGTGACCCGACAGTAAACTATGGCTACACCTTC
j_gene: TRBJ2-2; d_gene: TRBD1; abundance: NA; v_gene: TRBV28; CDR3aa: CASSFISQGWGGELFF; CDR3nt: TGTGCCAGCAGTTTCATCTCACAGGGGTGGGGCGGGGAGCTGTTTTTT
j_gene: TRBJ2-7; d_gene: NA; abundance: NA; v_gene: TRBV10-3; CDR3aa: CAISDQAREGSYEQYF; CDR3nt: TGTGCCATCAGTGATCAGGCCCGTGAGGGTTCCTACGAGCAGTACTTC
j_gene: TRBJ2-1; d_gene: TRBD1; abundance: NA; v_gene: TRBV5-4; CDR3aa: CASSMPGTGEYNEQFF; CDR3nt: TGTGCCAGCAGCATGCCTGGGACAGGTGAATACAATGAGCAGTTCTTC
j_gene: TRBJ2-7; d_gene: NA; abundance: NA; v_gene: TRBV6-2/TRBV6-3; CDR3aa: CASSPQGVSFEQYF; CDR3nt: TGTGCCAGCAGCCCACAGGGTGTCAGCTTCGAGCAGTACTTC
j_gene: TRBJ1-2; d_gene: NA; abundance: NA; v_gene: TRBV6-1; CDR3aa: CASSDRQRHYGYTF; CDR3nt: TGTGCCAGCAGTGATCGACAGCGCCACTATGGCTACACCTTC
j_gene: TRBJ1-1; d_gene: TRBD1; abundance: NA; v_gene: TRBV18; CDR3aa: CASSQLGRGVAEAFF; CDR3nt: TGTGCCAGCTCACAACTAGGCAGGGGGGTGGCTGAAGCTTTCTTT
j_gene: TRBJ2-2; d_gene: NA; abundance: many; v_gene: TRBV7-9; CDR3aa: CASSQDWTGELFF; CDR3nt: TGTGCCAGCAGCCAGGATTGGACCGGGGAGCTGTTTTTT
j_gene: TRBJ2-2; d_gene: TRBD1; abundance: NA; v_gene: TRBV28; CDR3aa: CASSYGQGVGELFF; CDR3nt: TGTGCCAGCAGCTACGGACAGGGGGTCGGGGAGCTGTTTTTT
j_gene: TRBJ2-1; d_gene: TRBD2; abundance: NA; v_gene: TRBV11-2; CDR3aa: CASSPLAGVYNEQFF; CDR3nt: TGTGCCAGCAGCCCTCTAGCGGGGGTCTACAATGAGCAGTTCTTC
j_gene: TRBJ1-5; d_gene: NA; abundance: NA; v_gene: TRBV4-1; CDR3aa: CASSQGARADQPQHF; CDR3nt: TGCGCCAGCAGCCAAGGGGCCAGGGCAGATCAGCCCCAGCATTTT
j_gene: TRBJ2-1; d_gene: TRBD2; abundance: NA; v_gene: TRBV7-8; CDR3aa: CASSQGLFYNEQFF; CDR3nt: TGTGCCAGCAGCCAGGGACTATTCTACAATGAGCAGTTCTTC
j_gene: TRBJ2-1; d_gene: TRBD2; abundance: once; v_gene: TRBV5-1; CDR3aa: CASSSTGTSRSYNEQFF; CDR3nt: TGCGCCAGCAGCTCAACCGGGACTAGCCGTTCCTACAATGAGCAGTTCTTC